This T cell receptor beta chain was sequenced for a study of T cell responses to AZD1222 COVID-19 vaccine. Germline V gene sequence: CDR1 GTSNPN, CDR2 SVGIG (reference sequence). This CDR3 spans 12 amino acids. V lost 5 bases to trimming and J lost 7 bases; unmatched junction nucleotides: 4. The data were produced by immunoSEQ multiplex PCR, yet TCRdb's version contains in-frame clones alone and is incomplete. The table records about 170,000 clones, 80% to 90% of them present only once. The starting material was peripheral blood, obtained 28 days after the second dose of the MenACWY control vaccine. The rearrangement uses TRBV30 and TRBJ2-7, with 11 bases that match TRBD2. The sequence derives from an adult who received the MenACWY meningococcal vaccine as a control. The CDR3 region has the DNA TGTGCCTGGGGGGGACTAGCGGCAGAGCAGTACTTC. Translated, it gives CAWGGLAAEQYF.